The 9 T cell receptor beta chains below come from one sample, sequenced in a study of T-cell memory formation after mild COVID-19. TCRdb analysed the 5' RACE reads with MiXCR anew, one entry per CDR3 protein. Of about 450,000 distinct CDR3 sequences in the sample, 20% to 25% were seen once. The sequenced sample was PBMCs or a T cell subset sorted from them (not recorded which). The origin of the receptors is an adult woman who had mild COVID-19 (a few samples of this study predate the infection). Cell type and time point are not known.

The rearrangement links TRBV12-3 or TRBV12-4 to TRBJ1-2; D unclear. The germline V and J ends were trimmed by 3 bases and 5 bases, with 7 bases remaining between them. This CDR3 region has 12 residues. The CDR3 region has the DNA TGTGCCAGCAGTTTTTCTGGTTATGGCTACACCTTC. It is translated as CASSFSGYGYTF.

This clonotype showed up just a few times. The J gene is TRBJ2-7, the V gene TRBV6-2 or TRBV6-3, with D unresolved. Trimming took off 0 bases at V and 3 bases at J, with 6 bases between the two ends. Germline V gene sequence: CDR1 MNHEY, CDR2 SVGEGT. The CDR3 is 13 amino acids. CDR3 sequence: CASSYSWSYEQYF. DNA of the CDR3: TGTGCCAGCAGTTACTCATGGAGCTACGAGCAGTACTTC.

This clonotype was observed a handful of times. The chain employs TRBV20-1 and TRBJ1-4; D perhaps matches TRBD1 (5 bases). This CDR3 is built from 14 residues. Trimming cost V 0 bases and J 3 bases, with 8 bases left between them. CDR1 and CDR2 (germline): DFQATT, SNEGSKA (reference sequence). CDR3 coding DNA: TGCAGTGCTAGAGATGGGGGAGCTAATGAAAAACTGTTTTTT. Amino acids: CSARDGGANEKLFF.

This clonotype was observed a handful of times. CDR3 region: CASSFDRGRRSNQPQHF. The CDR3 DNA reads TGTGCCAGCAGTTTTGACAGGGGGAGGCGAAGCAATCAGCCCCAGCATTTT. This rearrangement joins TRBV28 to TRBJ1-5, with 9 bases aligning to TRBD1. Germline V CDR1 and CDR2: MDHEN, SYDVKM. The CDR3 covers 17 residues. The V segment lost 3 bases and the J segment 1 base; nucleotides outside the gene matches: 7.

On this clonotype itself: Sequence at one end of the junction differs from germline and may be a read error. This chain links TRBV20-1 with TRBJ2-1; weak D call: TRBD1 (6 bases). The CDR3 is 14 residues long. CDR1 is DFQATT, CDR2 SNEGSKA, per germline (reference sequence). The DNA for the CDR3 is TGCAGGGCTAGCCGAGGGGGCTCCTACAATGAGCAGTTCTTC. Translation gives CRASRGGSYNEQFF.

The sample holds many counts of this clonotype. The chain has TRBV10-3 and TRBJ2-7; D may be TRBD2 (6 bases). The V gene's germline CDR1 is ENHRY and CDR2 SYGVKD. CDR3 length: 13 residues. The germline V and J ends were trimmed by 7 bases and 3 bases, with 13 bases remaining between them. The CDR3, as DNA: TGTGCCATCACCCTCGGGGGAGGCTACGAGCAGTACTTC. Its protein product is CAITLGGGYEQYF.

In its sample, this clonotype was seen a few times. This chain uses TRBV7-8 with TRBJ2-3, with 8 bases lining up with TRBD2. This CDR3 is 13 amino acids long. The germline gives CDR1 SGHVS, CDR2 FQNEAQ. V was pared by 7 bases and J by 4 bases, with 4 bases of the junction left unmatched. CDR3: CASMAGGSDTQYF. The CDR3 nucleotides read TGTGCCAGCATGGCGGGAGGATCAGATACGCAGTATTTT.

The chain recombines TRBV20-1 with TRBJ2-1, with a weak D call TRBD2 (5 bases). The CDR3 has 13 residues. Trimming stripped 0 bases from V and 7 bases from J, with 10 bases between. The V gene's germline CDR1 is DFQATT and CDR2 SNEGSKA (reference sequence). For the CDR3, the DNA is TGCAGTGCTAGAGATCACCGAGGGAATGAGCAGTTCTTC. This encodes CSARDHRGNEQFF.

The genes are TRBV7-6 and TRBJ2-7; tentatively, D is TRBD1 (5 bases). CDR1 and CDR2 (germline): SGHVS, FNYEAQ. This CDR3 is built from 15 residues. Trimming removed 3 bases from V and 2 bases from J, with 14 bases in between. The CDR3 sequence is CASSLVQDRAYEQYF. CDR3 sequence (DNA): TGTGCCAGCAGCTTGGTACAGGACCGAGCCTACGAGCAGTACTTC.